The rows below give T cell receptor beta chains drawn from one sample of a study of low-dose radiotherapy and immunotherapy resistance in tumors. MiXCR, run by TCRdb on the reads, gives a single entry per CDR3 protein. The table records roughly 100,000 distinct CDR3 sequences, 20% to 25% of them present only once. The specimen was PBMCs, collected after low-dose radiotherapy plus immunotherapy. The receptors were sampled from a female donor with ovarian cancer. The CDR3 runs from the conserved cysteine through the conserved F or W. A D gene is named only where the DNA matches it firmly. A row's size may be missing; if present it is once, few, many or a size class.

V gene	clone size	J gene	D gene	CDR3 protein	CDR3 DNA
TRBV30	many	TRBJ2-7	TRBD2	CAWRAGTSLYEQYF	TGTGCCTGGAGGGCCGGGACTAGCCTCTACGAGCAGTACTTC
TRBV7-2	many	TRBJ1-1	TRBD1	CASSLKDRSAFF	TGTGCCAGCAGCTTGAAGGACAGGTCGGCTTTCTTT
TRBV6-1	.	TRBJ1-1	.	CASSYDRNTEAFF	TGTGCCAGCAGTTACGACAGGAACACTGAAGCTTTCTTT
TRBV4-1	many	TRBJ2-7	TRBD2	CASSRGGSYEQYF	TGCGCCAGCAGCCGGGGGGGATCCTACGAGCAGTACTTC
TRBV29-1	many	TRBJ2-3	.	CSVAEPGRPDTHYF	TGCAGCGTGGCCGAGCCAGGGCGTCCAGATACGCATTATTTT
TRBV6-2/TRBV6-3	few	TRBJ2-3	.	CASPPGRESPISGTDTQYF	TGTGCCAGCCCACCGGGGCGGGAATCACCCATTAGCGGCACAGATACGCAGTATTTT
TRBV11-2	many	TRBJ1-1	.	CASSFTGSRDTEAFF	TGTGCCAGCAGCTTCACAGGGAGCCGGGACACTGAAGCTTTCTTT
TRBV5-1	.	TRBJ2-2	TRBD2	CASSWTSGGAGELFF	TGCGCCAGCAGCTGGACTAGCGGGGGAGCTGGGGAGCTGTTTTTT
TRBV7-7	many	TRBJ2-7	TRBD2	CASSLASGSYEQYF	TGTGCCAGCAGCTTAGCTAGCGGGAGTTACGAGCAGTACTTC
TRBV3-1	many	TRBJ1-5	.	CASSQDLGSSNQPQHF	TGTGCCAGCAGCCAAGATTTAGGGTCAAGCAATCAGCCCCAGCATTTT
TRBV7-8	many	TRBJ2-7	TRBD2	CASSLALAGELSEQYF	TGTGCCAGCAGCTTAGCCCTAGCGGGAGAACTTAGCGAGCAGTACTTC
TRBV24-1	many	TRBJ1-5	.	CATSDKGRRQPQHF	TGTGCCACCAGTGATAAAGGGCGCAGGCAGCCCCAGCATTTT
TRBV20-1	many	TRBJ2-6	.	CSASSGPGANVLTF	TGCAGTGCTAGTTCGGGTCCTGGGGCCAACGTCCTGACTTTC
TRBV6-2/TRBV6-3	many	TRBJ2-5	.	CASSYAGTSRETQYF	TGTGCCAGCAGTTACGCCGGGACCTCAAGGGAGACCCAGTACTTC
TRBV28	many	TRBJ2-1	.	CASTPAGTALNNEQFF	TGTGCCAGCACCCCCGCGGGGACAGCTCTTAACAATGAGCAGTTCTTC
TRBV27	many	TRBJ1-6	.	CASSLLLQGAYLNSPLHF	TGTGCCAGCAGTTTGCTTCTCCAGGGTGCCTACCTAAATTCACCCCTCCACTTT
TRBV7-2	many	TRBJ2-1	TRBD2	CASSLVPSGGYNEQFF	TGTGCCAGCAGCTTAGTACCTTCGGGGGGCTACAATGAGCAGTTCTTC
TRBV28	.	TRBJ2-7	TRBD1	CASKGAYGRNEQYF	TGTGCCAGTAAGGGGGCGTATGGTCGGAACGAGCAGTACTTC
TRBV12-3/TRBV12-4	many	TRBJ1-2	TRBD1	CASSGDRANYGYTF	TGTGCCAGCAGTGGGGACAGGGCAAACTATGGCTACACCTTC
TRBV5-1	many	TRBJ1-5	.	CASSLEGGSNQPQHF	TGCGCCAGCAGCTTGGAGGGGGGTAGCAATCAGCCCCAGCATTTT
TRBV4-2	many	TRBJ2-2	.	CASSQDYLSTGELFF	TGTGCCAGCAGCCAAGATTACTTATCTACCGGGGAGCTGTTTTTT
TRBV7-2	many	TRBJ2-5	.	CASSLGTKRQETQYF	TGTGCCAGCAGCTTAGGGACCAAACGACAAGAGACCCAGTACTTC